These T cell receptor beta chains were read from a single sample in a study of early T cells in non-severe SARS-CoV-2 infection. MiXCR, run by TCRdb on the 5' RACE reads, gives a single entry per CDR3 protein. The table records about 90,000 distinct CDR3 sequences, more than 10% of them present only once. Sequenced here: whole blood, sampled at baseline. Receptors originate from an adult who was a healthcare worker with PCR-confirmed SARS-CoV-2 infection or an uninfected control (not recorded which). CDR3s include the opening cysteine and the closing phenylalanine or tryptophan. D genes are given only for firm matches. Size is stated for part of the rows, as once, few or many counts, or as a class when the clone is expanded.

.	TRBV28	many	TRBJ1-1	TGTGCCAGCAGTTCGGGCCCGAACACTGAAGCTTTCTTT	CASSSGPNTEAFF
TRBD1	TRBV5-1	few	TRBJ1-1	TGCGCCAGCAGCTCCCCGCGGGGACAGGGCACAATGAACACTGAAGCTTTCTTT	CASSSPRGQGTMNTEAFF
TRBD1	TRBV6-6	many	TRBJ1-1	TGTGCCAGCAGGTCGACAGGGGGGACTGAAGCTTTCTTT	CASRSTGGTEAFF
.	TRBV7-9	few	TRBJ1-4	TGTGCCAGCACCAGACAGGACCGGATTGATGAAAAACTGTTTTTT	CASTRQDRIDEKLFF
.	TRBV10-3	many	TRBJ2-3	TGTGCCATCAGTGATGAGTCCTACGGGGTAGATACGCAGTATTTT	CAISDESYGVDTQYF
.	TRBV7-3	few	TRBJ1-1	TGTGCCAGCAGTCCTGGGCAGGGGCGCGGTGAAGCTTTCTTT	CASSPGQGRGEAFF
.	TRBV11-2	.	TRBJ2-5	TGTGCCAGCAGCTTAGAAGGGGAGAAGACCCAGTACTTC	CASSLEGEKTQYF
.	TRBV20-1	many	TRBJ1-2	TGCAGTGCTAGTCTGCTCAGGGACGGCTACACCTTC	CSASLLRDGYTF
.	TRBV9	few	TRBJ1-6	TGTGCCAGCAGTCCGGGAATCAGGGATTCACCCCTCCACTTT	CASSPGIRDSPLHF
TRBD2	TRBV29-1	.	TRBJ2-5	TGCAGCGTCGGTAGCGGGGCAGAGACCCAGTACTTC	CSVGSGAETQYF
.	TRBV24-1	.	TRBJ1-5	TGTGCCACCAGCCCGGGCCCCCTCGTTGGGCATCAGCCCCAGCATTTT	CATSPGPLVGHQPQHF
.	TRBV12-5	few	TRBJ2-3	TGTGCTAGTGGACCTCTCACAGATACGCAGTATTTT	CASGPLTDTQYF
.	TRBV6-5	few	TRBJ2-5	TGTGCCAGCATTTCCGAAGCGGCGAAAGAGACCCAGTACTTC	CASISEAAKETQYF
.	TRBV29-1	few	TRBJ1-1	TGCAGCGTTCTCCGGGGGAACACTGAAGCTTTCTTT	CSVLRGNTEAFF
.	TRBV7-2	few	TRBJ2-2	TGTGCCAGCAGCTTAGCGGTTTCCACCGGGGAGCTGTTTTTT	CASSLAVSTGELFF
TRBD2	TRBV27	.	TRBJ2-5	TGTGCCAGCAGTTTAGAAGTAAAAGGGGGACTAGCGCGCGAGACCCAGTACTTC	CASSLEVKGGLARETQYF
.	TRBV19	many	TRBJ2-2	TGTGCCAGTAGCAGAGACCAGCGCGGGGAGCTGTTTTTT	CASSRDQRGELFF
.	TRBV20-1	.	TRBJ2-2	TGCAGTGCTAGAGATCCCCTGGTGGCGAACACCGGGGAGCTGTTTTTT	CSARDPLVANTGELFF
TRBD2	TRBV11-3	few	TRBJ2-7	TGTGCCAGCAGCTTAGGAGCGGGGGAGACCTACGAGCAGTACTTC	CASSLGAGETYEQYF
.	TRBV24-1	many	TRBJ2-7	TGTGCCACCAGCAGGGGCTACGAGCAGTACTTC	CATSRGYEQYF
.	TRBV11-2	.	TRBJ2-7	TGTGCCAGCAGCTCCCAAGTAAGACAGTACTACGAGCAGTACTTC	CASSSQVRQYYEQYF
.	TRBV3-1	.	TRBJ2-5	TGTGCGGCGCAGAGGGGGTCTAGAGAGACCCAGTACTTC	CAAQRGSRETQYF